This section outlines one T cell receptor (beta chain) sequence together with its context. Antigen specificity is unknown. V lost 7 bases and J 0 bases, leaving 13 bases between the germline ends. This CDR3 has 15 amino acids. Germline-derived CDR1 and CDR2 are SNHLY and FYNNEI. 60 Vbeta and 13 Jbeta primers were used in PCR. The assay was immunoSEQ multiplex PCR, and TCRdb's table has in-frame clones only and misses some. The table includes about 110,000 clones, approximately 71% detected once. This sample is drawn from a study of cytomegalovirus exposure and HLA in healthy donors. Study-level background: A prior analysis found 117 million unique TCR beta sequences from 170 million or so T cells.

Study results and caveats: A few CMV-associated chains proved CMV antigen-specific in vitro. Usually a TCR sequence was rare, but some public TCRs were found in many donors. Trimming of TCR beta V- and J-genes showed a link, identified in a later analysis, to a missense DCLRE1C variant.

Source material: PBMCs. This receptor was taken from a man in his forties in good health and CMV-seronegative. V gene TRBV2 combines with J gene TRBJ1-3; maybe TRBD1 (6 bases). The CDR3 nucleotides are TGTGCCAGCAAATTGGGGGCCTCCTCTGGAAACACCATATATTTT. Translating gives CASKLGASSGNTIYF.